This passage covers 5 T cell receptor beta chains from one sample sequenced in a study of identical twins. TCRdb analysed the 5' RACE reads with MiXCR anew, one entry per CDR3 protein. Of approximately 250,000 distinct CDR3 sequences detected, 6% to 7% appear once; the ten largest clones hold approximately 14%. A further study also used this sample, focusing on T cells expressing NK-cell markers.

Sequencing was performed on CD8+ T cells sorted from blood. Receptors were obtained from a woman between 18 and 29 years old in good health.

The chain recombines TRBV5-1 with TRBJ2-7; 11 bases agree with TRBD2. CDR1 is SGHRS, CDR2 YFSETQ, per germline. The V and J ends lost 4 bases and 0 bases, in that order; junction bases with no gene match: 3. The CDR3 covers 15 residues. CDR3 amino acids: CASSLTSGSSYEQYF. In nucleotides, the CDR3 is TGCGCCAGCAGCCTCACTAGCGGGAGCTCCTACGAGCAGTACTTC.

The V and J genes are TRBV10-3 and TRBJ2-1; 7 bases map to TRBD2. The V gene end was trimmed by 3 bases and the J gene end by 10 bases; junction bases not matched to a gene: 12. CDR3 length: 15 amino acids. The germline CDR1 and CDR2 sequences are ENHRY and SYGVKD. CDR3 sequence reads: CAISDAASGLREQFF. The DNA of the CDR3 is TGTGCCATCAGTGACGCCGCTAGCGGTCTCAGAGAGCAGTTCTTC.

Regarding this clonotype: Sequence at one end of the junction differs from germline and may be a read error. The genes are TRBV11-2 and TRBJ2-7; D is perhaps TRBD1 (5 bases). CDR1 is SGHAT, CDR2 FQNNGV, per germline. There are 11 residues in the CDR3. The CDR3 is CASSLDGAPNF. Written as DNA, the CDR3 is TGTGCCAGCAGCTTAGATGGGGCGCCAAACTTC.

The chain links TRBV7-9 to TRBJ2-3; no firm D call. Germline assignment: CDR1 SEHNR and CDR2 FQNEAQ (reference sequence). CDR3 length: 12 amino acids. Trimming left V 5 bases short and J 7 bases short, with 10 bases between. The CDR3 bases are TGTGCCAGCAGCCCCCGTGCGTATACGCAGTATTTT. Translating gives CASSPRAYTQYF.

This clonotype occurred a few times. V usage is TRBV9 and J usage is TRBJ2-3, with 10 bases that match TRBD2. The CDR3 length is 17 residues. The V and J ends lost 0 bases and 5 bases, in that order; junction bases with no gene match: 9. Germline V CDR1 and CDR2: SGDLS, YYNGEE. This CDR3 is CASSVESSGRLRDTQYF. The CDR3 region has the DNA TGTGCCAGCAGCGTAGAGAGTAGCGGGAGGCTACGAGATACGCAGTATTTT. The entire variable domain, with the rest obtained from reference TRBV9 and TRBJ2-3, is as follows: DSGVTQTPKHLITATGQRVTLRCSPRSGDLSVYWYQQSLDQGLQFLIQYYNGEERAKGNILERFSAQQFPDLHSELNLSSLELGDSALYFCASSVESSGRLRDTQYFGPGTRLTVL.